A selection of T cell receptor beta chains follows, all from one sample in a study of T cell repertoires in ileal Crohn's disease. Using immunoSEQ multiplex PCR, the repertoire was profiled, and TCRdb retains in-frame clones only, with some absent. Found here are about 15,000 clones, less than 90% of them singletons; the top ten hold under 13%. Sequencing input: ileal tissue. The source of these receptors is an adult with Crohn's disease. Each CDR3 is given with its conserved first and last residue. Each record gives: clone size, V gene, D gene, J gene, CDR3 DNA, CDR3 protein. The D gene is left open where the match is weak. Expanded clones are given a class, and other clones once, few, many or no size at all.

>-|TRBV7-2|TRBD1|TRBJ2-3
TGTGCCAGCAGCTTCACAGGGGATGGGACAGATACGCAGTATTTT
CASSFTGDGTDTQYF
>-|TRBV9|-|TRBJ1-6
TGTGCCAGCAGCGCCCCTCGTGGGGGGGCGCCGAATTCACCCCTCCACTTT
CASSAPRGGAPNSPLHF
>-|TRBV4-2|TRBD1|TRBJ2-3
TGTGCCAGCAGCCGAGAACCCGGGACAGTACATGGCTCTAGCACAGATACGCAGTATTTT
CASSREPGTVHGSSTDTQYF
>-|TRBV2|TRBD1|TRBJ1-5
TGTGCCAGCAGTCCGGACAGGGGGGATCAGCCCCAGCATTTT
CASSPDRGDQPQHF
>-|TRBV27|-|TRBJ1-1
TGTGCCAGCAGTTTATCGAGGCACGGTGAAGCTTTCTTT
CASSLSRHGEAFF
>-|TRBV7-2|TRBD1|TRBJ1-2
TGTGCCAGCAGCTTAGAATCGCAGGGGGAAGACTATGGCTACACCTTC
CASSLESQGEDYGYTF
>few|TRBV7-2|-|TRBJ2-3
TGTGCCAGCAGCCCTAGGGGGTCGGGAGATACGCAGTATTTT
CASSPRGSGDTQYF
>-|TRBV5-1|-|TRBJ2-7
TGCGCCAGCAGCTCTAAAGACCCCAGGGGTCCCCGCTACGAGCAGTACTTC
CASSSKDPRGPRYEQYF
>-|TRBV7-2|TRBD2|TRBJ2-2
TGTGCCAGCAGCTTACAGCGGGGGTACACCGGGGAGCTGTTTTTT
CASSLQRGYTGELFF
>-|TRBV7-3|-|TRBJ1-1
TGTGCCAGCAGCTTATTTGGGGGAGGCACTGAAGCTTTCTTT
CASSLFGGGTEAFF
>-|TRBV30|-|TRBJ1-5
TGTGCCTGGAGCCGCGGGGGGGGCAATCAGCCCCAGCATTTT
CAWSRGGGNQPQHF
>-|TRBV4-1|-|TRBJ2-7
TGCGCCAGCAGCCAAGCGCGTGGACGGGAGGAGCAGTACTTC
CASSQARGREEQYF
>-|TRBV30|TRBD1|TRBJ1-6
TGTGCCTGGAGTATTACAGGGGCAGGTTCACCCCTCCACTTT
CAWSITGAGSPLHF
>-|TRBV4-3|TRBD1|TRBJ2-7
TGCGCCAGCAGCCAGGAGGACAGGGGGTCCGGCGAGCAGTACTTC
CASSQEDRGSGEQYF
>once|TRBV6-1|TRBD1|TRBJ1-6
TGTGCCAGCAGTGCGACTACCGGGACAGTTAATTCACCCCTCCACTTT
CASSATTGTVNSPLHF
>-|TRBV12-5|-|TRBJ1-2
TGTGCTAGTGGTTTGCCCCGAGGGATCTACTATGGCTACACCTTC
CASGLPRGIYYGYTF
>-|TRBV4-2|-|TRBJ1-1
TGTGCCAGCAGCCAAGATTATGCCCCGAGCCTAGAGGGTGTGGGCACTGAAGCTTTCTTT
CASSQDYAPSLEGVGTEAFF
>-|TRBV11-3|TRBD1|TRBJ1-5
TGTGCCAGCAGCTTAGCGGACAGGGGTGGTCAGCCCCAGCATTTT
CASSLADRGGQPQHF
>-|TRBV29-1|-|TRBJ2-1
TGCAGCGTTCCAAGAGGTATTTCGGGGAATGAGCAGTTCTTC
CSVPRGISGNEQFF
>-|TRBV11-2|TRBD1|TRBJ2-7
TGTGCCAGCAGCTTACAGGGGGTCCCCCGGTACGAGCAGTACTTC
CASSLQGVPRYEQYF
>once|TRBV4-2|-|TRBJ1-2
TGTGCCAGCAGCCAAGATCCCGCGGGCTATGGCTACACCTTC
CASSQDPAGYGYTF
>-|TRBV19|-|TRBJ1-5
TGTGCCAGTAGTCCAATACCCCGGGCAGGGGACCAGCCCCAGCATTTT
CASSPIPRAGDQPQHF
>-|TRBV30|TRBD2|TRBJ2-3
TGTGCCTGGAGTTTAGCGGGGAGCACAGATACGCAGTATTTT
CAWSLAGSTDTQYF
>-|TRBV9|-|TRBJ1-3
TGTGCCAGCAGCGTAGCTGCGGGGATCCCCTCTGGAAACACCATATATTTT
CASSVAAGIPSGNTIYF
>-|TRBV6-6|-|TRBJ2-1
TGTGCCAGCACCGTCCGCGGGGCCAACTACAATGAGCAGTTCTTC
CASTVRGANYNEQFF
>-|TRBV2|-|TRBJ1-6
TGTGCCAGCAGTAGAGACAGTTCACCCCTCCACTTT
CASSRDSSPLHF
>-|TRBV10-3|-|TRBJ1-2
TGTGCCATCAGTGAGTCGTTCTCAGTGACTAACTATGGCTACACCTTC
CAISESFSVTNYGYTF
>-|TRBV5-4|TRBD1|TRBJ1-1
TGTGCCAGCAAAACGGACAGGGAGACTGAAGCTTTCTTT
CASKTDRETEAFF
>-|TRBV5-1|-|TRBJ1-2
TGCGCCAGCAGCCTCGGAGGAGGGTATGGCTACACCTTC
CASSLGGGYGYTF
>-|TRBV30|TRBD1|TRBJ2-7
TGTGCCTGGAGGAGATCAGGGGACAGGCAGTACTTC
CAWRRSGDRQYF
>-|TRBV9|-|TRBJ1-1
TGTGCCAGCAGCGGACAGGTGAACACTGAAGCTTTCTTT
CASSGQVNTEAFF
>-|TRBV14|TRBD1|TRBJ1-2
TGTGCCAGCAGCCAGGGGACAGTTAACTATGGCTACACCTTC
CASSQGTVNYGYTF
>medium-sized|TRBV5-1|-|TRBJ1-3
TGCGCCAGCAGCCGGGGGGCGTCTGGAAACACCATATATTTT
CASSRGASGNTIYF
>-|TRBV6-5|-|TRBJ1-5
TGTGCCAGCAGTTACGCGGAGGATCAGCCCCAGCATTTT
CASSYAEDQPQHF